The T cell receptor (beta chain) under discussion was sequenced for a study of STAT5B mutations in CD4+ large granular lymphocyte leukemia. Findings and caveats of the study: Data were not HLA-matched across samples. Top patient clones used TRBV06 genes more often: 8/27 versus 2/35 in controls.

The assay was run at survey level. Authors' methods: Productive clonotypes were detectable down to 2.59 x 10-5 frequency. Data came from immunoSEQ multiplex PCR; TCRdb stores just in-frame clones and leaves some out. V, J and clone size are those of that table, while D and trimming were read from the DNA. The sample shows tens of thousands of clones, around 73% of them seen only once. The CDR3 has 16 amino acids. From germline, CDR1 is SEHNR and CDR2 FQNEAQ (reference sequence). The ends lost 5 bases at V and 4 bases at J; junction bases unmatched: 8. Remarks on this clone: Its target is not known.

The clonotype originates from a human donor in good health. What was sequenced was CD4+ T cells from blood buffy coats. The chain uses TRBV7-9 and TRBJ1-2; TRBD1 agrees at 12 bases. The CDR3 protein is CASSGGQGASLYGYTF. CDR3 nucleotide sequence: TGTGCCAGCAGCGGGGGACAGGGGGCTTCACTCTATGGCTACACCTTC.